The subject of this entry is one T cell receptor (beta chain). The sample belongs to a study of blood T cell repertoires in COVID-19. Clones were read by immunoSEQ multiplex PCR, and TCRdb kept only the in-frame ones, dropping some. This sample has 150,000 or so clones; 87% occur once, and the top ten carry roughly 6.1%. The CDR3 is 13 residues long. After removal of 7 bases from V and 4 bases from J, the junction contained 3 bases not matched to a gene. Germline V CDR1 and CDR2: MNHEY, SVGAGI. The chain carries TRBV6-5 and TRBJ2-7; 11 positions agree with TRBD2. Sequenced: peripheral blood. This receptor was identified in a man older than 75 with acute or convalescent COVID-19. CDR3 sequence (DNA): TGTGCCAGCAACCTAGCGGGGGGATACGAGCAGTACTTC. It codes for CASNLAGGYEQYF.